This entry describes one T cell receptor (beta chain). The target antigen is unknown. TCRdb keeps only in-frame clones here, not all; method: immunoSEQ multiplex PCR. The sample lists approximately 47,000 clones, approximately 90% seen once, with around 3% in the top ten. The CDR3 extends over 14 amino acids. From germline, CDR1 is SGHTA and CDR2 FQGNSA. Trimming cost V 5 bases and J 3 bases; bases outside gene matches: 6. This specimen belongs to a study of T cells after posttransplantation cyclophosphamide. Whole-study findings and limits: Donor CD8+ memory clones often dominated recipient blood repertoires at later times.

The chain joins TRBV7-2 to TRBJ2-7; 8 nucleotides agree with TRBD1. Sequenced: PBMCs. The source of this sequence is a woman between 50 and 59 years old in good health and a related stem cell transplant donor. The CDR3 nucleotides read TGTGCCAGCAGCCCGACAGGGGATCGCTACGAGCAGTACTTC. Protein product: CASSPTGDRYEQYF.